The clone carrying this T cell receptor (beta chain) was counted many times. Antigen: not known. V gave up 3 bases and J gave up 8 bases; unmatched junction bases: 9. There are 15 residues in the CDR3. In germline, CDR1 is MDHEN, CDR2 SYDVKM. The sample originates from a study of T cells in Graves' hyperthyroidism and ophthalmopathy. Study details: Peripheral blood was collected at initial diagnosis, before any treatment.

Lactation, pregnancy, other autoimmune disease or uncontrolled infection excluded patients. Whole-study results and caveats: The model foresaw ophthalmopathy a median roughly 6.6 months prior to onset. The blood repertoire included most of the expanded thyroid clonotypes above 0.001.

RNA transcripts provided the source from which TCR beta CDR3 regions were amplified. In the first-round RT-PCR of the TCR CDR3, the HTBI primer set was used. TCRdb fed the multiplex PCR reads into MiXCR, producing one record per CDR3 protein. The table includes a few hundred thousand distinct CDR3 sequences, about 18% detected once. The sample was blood. The rearrangement joins TRBV28 to TRBJ2-1; 8 bases match TRBD2. The receptor was isolated from a woman aged 60-75 years with Graves' ophthalmopathy. CDR3 sequence: CASSLGFAGGYEQFF. DNA for the CDR3: TGTGCCAGCAGTTTGGGTTTCGCGGGAGGTTATGAGCAGTTCTTC.